What follows is one T cell receptor beta chain and its context. Its antigen is as yet unknown. This specimen belongs to a study of long-term antiretroviral therapy in people with HIV. Notes on the study in general: Once patients were on ART, diversity went higher but still fell short of transplant donor controls. The study lacked data on ART adherence, viral resistance or therapy changes.

Runs used v3.0 of the immunoSEQ assay and were done at survey level. Researchers set sequencing to target roughly 35,000-55,000 T-cell genomes per sample. Here immunoSEQ multiplex PCR was the method, and the copy in TCRdb shows in-frame clones only, minus some. The sample carries about 28,000 clones, about 86% recorded once. This CDR3 comprises 16 residues. Germline CDR1 and CDR2: SGDLS and YYNGEE. Trimming removed 2 bases from V and 5 bases from J, with 19 bases in between. The sample consisted of unsorted PBMCs, taken 0.8 years after starting antiretroviral therapy. The gene calls are TRBV9 and TRBJ2-5; the D is unclear. The receptor comes from a woman in her twenties or thirties with HIV. The CDR3 loop is CASSVRQWAYMETQYF. CDR3 sequence (DNA): TGTGCCAGCAGCGTTCGGCAGTGGGCGTACATGGAGACCCAGTACTTC.